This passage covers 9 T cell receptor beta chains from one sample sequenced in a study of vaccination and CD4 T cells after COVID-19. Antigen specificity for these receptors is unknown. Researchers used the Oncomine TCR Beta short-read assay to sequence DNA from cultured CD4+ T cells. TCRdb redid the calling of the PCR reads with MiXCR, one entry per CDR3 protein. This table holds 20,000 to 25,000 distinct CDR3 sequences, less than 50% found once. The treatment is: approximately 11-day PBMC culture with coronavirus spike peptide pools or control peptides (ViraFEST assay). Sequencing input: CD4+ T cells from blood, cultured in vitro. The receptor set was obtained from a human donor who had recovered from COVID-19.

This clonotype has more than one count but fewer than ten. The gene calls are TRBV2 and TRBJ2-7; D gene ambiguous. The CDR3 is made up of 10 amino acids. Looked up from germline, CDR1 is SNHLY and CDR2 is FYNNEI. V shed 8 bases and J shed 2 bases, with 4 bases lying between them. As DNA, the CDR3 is TGTGCCAGCGGGCCCTACGAGCAGTACTTC. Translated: CASGPYEQYF. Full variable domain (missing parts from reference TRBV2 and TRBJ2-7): EPEVTQTPSHQVTQMGQEVILRCVPISNHLYFYWYRQILGQKVEFLVSFYNNEISEKSEIFDDQFSVERPDGSNFTLKIRSTKLEDSAMYFCASGPYEQYFGPGTRLTVT.

The CDR3 here is CASSSTWSSGANVLTF. The CDR3 bases are TGTGCCAGTAGTAGCACTTGGAGCTCTGGGGCCAACGTCCTGACTTTC. The chain has TRBV19 and TRBJ2-6; D remains unclear. CDR3 size: 16 residues. Germline-derived CDR1 and CDR2 are LNHDA and SQIVND (reference sequence). V lost 4 bases and J 0 bases, leaving 10 bases between the germline ends. The entire variable domain, with the rest obtained from reference TRBV19 and TRBJ2-6, is as follows: DGGITQSPKYLFRKEGQNVTLSCEQNLNHDAMYWYRQDPGQGLRLIYYSQIVNDFQKGDIAEGYSVSREKKESFPLTVTSAQKNPTAFYLCASSSTWSSGANVLTFGAGSRLTVL.

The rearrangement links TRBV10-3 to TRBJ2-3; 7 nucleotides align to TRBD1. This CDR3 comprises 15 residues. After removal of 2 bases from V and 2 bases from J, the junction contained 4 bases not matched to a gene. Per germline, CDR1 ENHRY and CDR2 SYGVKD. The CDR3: CAISETGTVTDTQYF. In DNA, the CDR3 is TGTGCCATCAGTGAGACGGGGACAGTCACAGATACGCAGTATTTT.

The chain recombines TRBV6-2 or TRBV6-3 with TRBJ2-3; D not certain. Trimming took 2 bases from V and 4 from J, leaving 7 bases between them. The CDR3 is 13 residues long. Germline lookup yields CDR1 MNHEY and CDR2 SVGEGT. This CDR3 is CASSYSSADTQYF. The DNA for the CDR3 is TGTGCCAGCAGTTACAGTTCAGCAGATACGCAGTATTTT.

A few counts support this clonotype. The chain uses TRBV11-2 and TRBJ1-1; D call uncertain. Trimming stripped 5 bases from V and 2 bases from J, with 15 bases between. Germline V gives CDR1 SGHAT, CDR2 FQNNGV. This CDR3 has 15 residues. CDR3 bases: TGTGCCAGCAGCCGGGCCTACAAGGCTAACACTGAAGCTTTCTTT. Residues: CASSRAYKANTEAFF.

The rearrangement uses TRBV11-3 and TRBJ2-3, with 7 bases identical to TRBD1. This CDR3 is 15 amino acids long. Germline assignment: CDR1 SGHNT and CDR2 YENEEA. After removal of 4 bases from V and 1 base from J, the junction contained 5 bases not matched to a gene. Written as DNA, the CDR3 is TGTGCCAGCAGCTCACAGGGGACCGGCACAGATACGCAGTATTTT. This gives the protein CASSSQGTGTDTQYF.

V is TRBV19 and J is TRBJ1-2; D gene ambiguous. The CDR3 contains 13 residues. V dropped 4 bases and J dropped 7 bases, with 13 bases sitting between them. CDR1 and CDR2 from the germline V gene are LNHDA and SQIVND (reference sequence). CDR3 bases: TGTGCCAGTAGTAGTGTGGAACGGCGTGGCTACACCTTC. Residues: CASSSVERRGYTF.

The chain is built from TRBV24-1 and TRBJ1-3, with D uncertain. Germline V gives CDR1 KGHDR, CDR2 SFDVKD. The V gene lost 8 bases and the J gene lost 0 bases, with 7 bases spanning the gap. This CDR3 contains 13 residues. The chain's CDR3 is CATTPASGNTIYF. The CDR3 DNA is TGTGCCACCACCCCCGCCTCTGGAAACACCATATATTTT.

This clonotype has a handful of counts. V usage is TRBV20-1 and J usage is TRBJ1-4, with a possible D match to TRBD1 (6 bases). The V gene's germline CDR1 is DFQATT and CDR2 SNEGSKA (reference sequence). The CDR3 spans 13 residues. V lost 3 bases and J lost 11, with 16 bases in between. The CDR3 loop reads CSASNREVAKLFF. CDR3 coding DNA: TGCAGTGCTAGTAACAGGGAAGTAGCGAAACTGTTTTTT.